Each of the 16 T cell receptor beta chains below was sequenced from the same sample in a study of T-cell memory formation after mild COVID-19. TCRdb redid the calling of the 5' RACE reads with MiXCR, one entry per CDR3 protein. The top ten clones hold 20% to 25% of a sample with 350,000 to 500,000 distinct CDR3 sequences, 18% of them seen once. Sequencing input: PBMCs or a T cell subset sorted from them (not recorded which). Receptors were obtained from a man between 18 and 35 years old who had mild COVID-19 (a few samples of this study predate the infection). Cell type and time point are not known.

This clonotype came up a few times. CDR3 protein: CASSEGTTNTEAFF. CDR3 DNA sequence: TGTGCCAGCAGTGAAGGGACAACGAACACTGAAGCTTTCTTT. This chain joins TRBV2 and TRBJ1-1; tentative D call: TRBD1 (5 bases). This CDR3 has 14 residues. Trimming pared 1 base from V and 1 base from J, leaving 7 bases between. CDR1 and CDR2 (germline): SNHLY, FYNNEI.

The CDR3 DNA reads TGTGCCACGCAGAGGACAGGAAGGACAGATACGCAGTATTTT. Translated, it gives CATQRTGRTDTQYF. This chain links TRBV7-9 with TRBJ2-3, with TRBD1 matching 7 bases. The V gene's germline CDR1 is SEHNR and CDR2 FQNEAQ (reference sequence). J lost 3 bases, V lost 10 bases, and 10 bases had no gene match. This CDR3 region has 14 residues.

In the case of this clonotype: Sequence at one end of the junction differs from germline and may be a read error. The genes are TRBV5-1 and TRBJ2-1, with 13 bases identical to TRBD2. The CDR3 is 17 amino acids. Germline V gives CDR1 SGHRS, CDR2 YFSETQ. CDR3 DNA sequence: TGCGACAGCAGCAGCGGACTAGCGGGGGCTCACTACAATGAGCAGTTCTTC. Its translation is CDSSSGLAGAHYNEQFF.

V and J are TRBV10-3 and TRBJ2-7, with a weak D call TRBD1 (6 bases). V lost 5 bases and J lost 3, with 11 bases in between. The CDR3 runs to 13 residues. The germline V gene has CDR1 ENHRY and CDR2 SYGVKD. The CDR3 DNA sequence: TGTGCCATCAGTCCCGAAGGGGGCTACGAGCAGTACGTC. It yields the protein CAISPEGGYEQYV.

This clonotype has a handful of counts. V is TRBV11-2 and J is TRBJ1-1; D possibly corresponds to TRBD1 (5 bases). The germline V and J ends were trimmed by 6 bases and 3 bases, with 20 bases remaining between them. The CDR3 consists of 16 residues. From germline, CDR1 is SGHAT and CDR2 FQNNGV. The CDR3 DNA reads TGTGCCAGCAGGCCCCTTGGGGGAGCCTCGGACACTGAAGCTTTCTTT. It is translated as CASRPLGGASDTEAFF.

The chain joins TRBV7-6 to TRBJ1-1, with D possibly being TRBD1 (5 bases). The germline V gene has CDR1 SGHVS and CDR2 FNYEAQ. The CDR3 runs 15 residues. V lost 5 bases to trimming and J lost 6 bases, with 19 bases between them. The CDR3 region has the DNA TGTGCCAGCAGCCGCCGAGGGGCGGCATTCGCTGAAGCTTTCTTT. Protein product: CASSRRGAAFAEAFF.

The chain joins TRBV7-2 to TRBJ2-4; the match to TRBD2 covers 9 bases. CDR1 is SGHTA, CDR2 FQGNSA, per germline. J gave up 6 bases and V 8 bases, and 8 bases lay outside the gene matches. The CDR3 loop spans 14 amino acids. The CDR3 region has the DNA TGTGCCAGCTCTCGTGCGGGGGGGACAAACATTCAGTACTTC. It translates to CASSRAGGTNIQYF.

In its sample, this clonotype was seen a few times. The chain has TRBV6-5 and TRBJ1-2; D gene unclear. Germline V CDR1 and CDR2: MNHEY, SVGAGI. CDR3 length: 13 residues. The CDR3 DNA follows: TGTGCATCGAGAGGGCACGGAAGTTCTGGCTACACCTTC. Its protein product is CASRGHGSSGYTF.

This clonotype was counted only a few times. J is TRBJ2-3 and V is TRBV9; possibly TRBD2 for D (5 bases). V was trimmed by 6 bases and J by 3 bases, leaving 14 bases between them. The CDR3 is made up of 14 amino acids. CDR1 and CDR2 from the germline V gene are SGDLS and YYNGEE. The chain's CDR3 is CASMGGGRTDTQYF. The CDR3 DNA reads TGTGCCAGCATGGGTGGAGGACGTACAGATACGCAGTATTTT.

This clonotype has at least ten counts. The gene calls are TRBV7-9 and TRBJ2-1; D is unclear. V was shortened by 1 base and J by 1 base, with 2 bases between the two germline ends. The germline V gene has CDR1 SEHNR and CDR2 FQNEAQ (reference sequence). The CDR3 is made up of 13 amino acids. The CDR3 here is CASSLVSYNEQFF. DNA of the CDR3: TGTGCCAGCAGCTTAGTTTCCTACAATGAGCAGTTCTTC.

This clonotype has a handful of counts. The chain joins TRBV5-5 to TRBJ2-3; TRBD2 aligns across 7 bases. CDR3 length: 16 amino acids. The V gene end was trimmed by 4 bases and the J gene end by 3 bases; junction bases not matched to a gene: 11. Germline CDR1 SGHKS, CDR2 YYEKEE (reference sequence). CDR3 protein: CASSPELAWMTDTQYF. CDR3 bases: TGTGCCAGCAGCCCTGAACTAGCGTGGATGACAGATACGCAGTATTTT.

This clonotype was counted only a few times. The rearrangement joins TRBV6-5 to TRBJ1-2, with 7 bases aligning to TRBD1. CDR3 length equals 14 residues. Per the germline V gene, CDR1 is MNHEY and CDR2 is SVGAGI. Trimming cost V 6 bases and J 5 bases; bases outside gene matches: 9. This chain's CDR3 is CASSVRQGGYGYTF. In nucleotides, the CDR3 is TGTGCCAGCAGCGTCAGACAGGGAGGGTATGGCTACACCTTC.

The genes are TRBV9 and TRBJ2-5; either TRBD1 or TRBD2 may supply D (5 bases each). V dropped 0 bases and J dropped 5 bases, with 17 bases sitting between them. This CDR3 has 16 amino acids. Germline V gene data show CDR1 as SGDLS and CDR2 as YYNGEE. The CDR3 DNA reads as TGTGCCAGCAGCGTAGGATCGGCAGGGAGTGGGGAGACCCAGTACTTC. This translates into CASSVGSAGSGETQYF.

The chain employs TRBV7-2 and TRBJ1-2; 7 nucleotides align to TRBD1. J gave up 8 bases and V 4 bases, and 7 bases lay outside the gene matches. Per germline, CDR1 SGHTA and CDR2 FQGNSA. The CDR3 consists of 13 residues. The CDR3 nucleotides read TGTGCCAGCAGCTCCGCGACAGGGTGGGGCTACACCTTC. Its translation: CASSSATGWGYTF.

The chain uses TRBV7-3 and TRBJ2-5; 10 nucleotides line up with TRBD2. With V trimmed by 5 bases and J by 4 bases, 7 bases remained unmatched. The CDR3 sequence is 15 residues long. Germline loops: CDR1 SGHTA, CDR2 FQGTGA. DNA for the CDR3: TGTGCCAGCAGCCCCGGTGCTAGCGGGGGAGAGACCCAGTACTTC. This encodes CASSPGASGGETQYF. Together with reference TRBV7-3 and TRBJ2-5, the CDR3 gives the full variable domain: GAGVSQTPSNKVTEKGKYVELRCDPISGHTALYWYRQSLGQGPEFLIYFQGTGAADDSGLPNDRFFAVRPEGSVSTLKIQRTERGDSAVYLCASSPGASGGETQYFGPGTRLLVL.

In its sample, this clonotype was seen once. The rearrangement uses TRBV12-3 or TRBV12-4 and TRBJ1-1; D remains unclear. Trimming removed 5 bases at V and 1 base at J, with 11 bases between. The CDR3 extends over 14 amino acids. The CDR3 nucleotides are TGTGCCAGCAGTCAGTCGGATCCGAACACTGAAGCTTTCTTT. It specifies CASSQSDPNTEAFF.